The T cell receptor beta chain described here comes from a study of T cells after yellow fever vaccination. About the research overall: Any fraction with a low cell number was prepared using SMART-Seq v4 Ultra Low Input.

Germline V CDR1 and CDR2: SNHLY, FYNNEI. The CDR3 extends over 14 amino acids. Trimming cost V 6 bases and J 2 bases, with 10 bases left between them. TCRdb redid the calling of the 5' RACE reads with MiXCR, one entry per CDR3 protein. The data show a few hundred thousand distinct CDR3 sequences, with roughly 6.8% seen just once and 1.1% held by the top ten. The receptor was isolated from a man aged 25 to 45 who received the YFV17D yellow fever vaccine. The sequenced sample was CD4+ T cells sorted from PBMCs, obtained on the day of the yellow fever booster vaccination. This chain joins TRBV2 and TRBJ2-2; a weak D match, TRBD1 (5 bases). This CDR3 is CASRQELNTGELFF. The CDR3 DNA is TGTGCCAGCAGACAGGAGCTTAACACCGGGGAGCTGTTTTTT.